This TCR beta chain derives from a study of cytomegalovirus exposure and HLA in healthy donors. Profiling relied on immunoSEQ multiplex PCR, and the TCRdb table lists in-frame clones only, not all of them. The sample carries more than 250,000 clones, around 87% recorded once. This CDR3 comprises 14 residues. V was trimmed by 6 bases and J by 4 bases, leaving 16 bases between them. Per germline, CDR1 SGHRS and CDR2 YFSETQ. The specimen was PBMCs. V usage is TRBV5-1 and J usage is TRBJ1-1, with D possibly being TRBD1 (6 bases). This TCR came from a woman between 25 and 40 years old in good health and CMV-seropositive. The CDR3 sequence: CASKSGGAGTEAFF. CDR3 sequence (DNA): TGCGCCAGCAAATCGGGGGGCGCGGGCACTGAAGCTTTCTTT.